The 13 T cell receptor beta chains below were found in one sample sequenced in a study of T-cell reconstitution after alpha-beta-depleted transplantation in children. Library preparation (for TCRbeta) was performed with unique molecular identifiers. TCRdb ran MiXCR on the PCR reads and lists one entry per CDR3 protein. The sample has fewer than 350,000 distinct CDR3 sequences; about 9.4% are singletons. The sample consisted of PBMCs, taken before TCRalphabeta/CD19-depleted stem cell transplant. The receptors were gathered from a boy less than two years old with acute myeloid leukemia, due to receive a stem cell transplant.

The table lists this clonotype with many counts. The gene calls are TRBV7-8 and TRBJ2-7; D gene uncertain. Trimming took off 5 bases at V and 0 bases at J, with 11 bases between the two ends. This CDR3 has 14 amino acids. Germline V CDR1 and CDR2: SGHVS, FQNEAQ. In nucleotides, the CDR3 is TGTGCCAGCAGCCCGTGGAGTATCTCCTACGAGCAGTACTTC. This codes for CASSPWSISYEQYF.

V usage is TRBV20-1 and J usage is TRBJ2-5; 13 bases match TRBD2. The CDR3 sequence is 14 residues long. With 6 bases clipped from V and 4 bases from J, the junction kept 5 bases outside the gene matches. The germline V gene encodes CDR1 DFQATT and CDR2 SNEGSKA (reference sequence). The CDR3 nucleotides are TGCAGTGCGAGGACTAGCGGGGGAGCAGAGACCCAGTACTTC. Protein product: CSARTSGGAETQYF.

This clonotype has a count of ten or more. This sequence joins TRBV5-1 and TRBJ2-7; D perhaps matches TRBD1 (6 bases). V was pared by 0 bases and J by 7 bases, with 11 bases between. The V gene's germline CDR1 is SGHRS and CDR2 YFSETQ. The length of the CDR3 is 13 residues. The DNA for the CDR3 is TGCGCCAGCAGCTTGGCGTCAGGGGATGAGCAGTACTTC. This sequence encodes CASSLASGDEQYF. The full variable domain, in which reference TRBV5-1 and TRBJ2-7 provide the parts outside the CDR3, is KAGVTQTPRYLIKTRGQQVTLSCSPISGHRSVSWYQQTPGQGLQFLFEYFSETQRNKGNFPGRFSGRQFSNSRSEMNVSTLELGDSALYLCASSLASGDEQYFGPGTRLTVT.

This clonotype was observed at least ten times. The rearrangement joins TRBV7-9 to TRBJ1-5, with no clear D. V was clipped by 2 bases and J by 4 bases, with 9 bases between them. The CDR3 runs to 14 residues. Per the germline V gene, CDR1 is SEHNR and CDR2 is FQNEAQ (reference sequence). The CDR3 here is CASSLKGGNQPQHF. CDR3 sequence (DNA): TGTGCCAGCAGCTTAAAGGGAGGGAATCAGCCCCAGCATTTT.

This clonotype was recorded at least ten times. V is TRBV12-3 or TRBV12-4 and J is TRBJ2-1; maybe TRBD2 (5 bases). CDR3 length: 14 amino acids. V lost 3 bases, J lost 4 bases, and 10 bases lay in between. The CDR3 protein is CASSFPSGYNEQFF. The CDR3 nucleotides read TGTGCCAGCAGTTTCCCATCGGGATACAATGAGCAGTTCTTC.

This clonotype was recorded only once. The CDR3 coding sequence is TGTGCCAGCAGCCAAGATGTCCCCGGGACTAGCACAGATACGCAGTATTTT. Translation gives CASSQDVPGTSTDTQYF. V usage is TRBV3-1 and J usage is TRBJ2-3; tentatively, D is TRBD2 (6 bases). The germline CDR1 and CDR2 sequences are LGHDT and YNNKEL (reference sequence). This CDR3 contains 17 residues. Trimming removed 0 bases at V and 0 bases at J, with 13 bases between.

CDR3 in DNA: TGTGCCAGCAGCTTAGAATTACTAGCGGGGGCCGTAACAGATACGCAGTATTTT. This encodes CASSLELLAGAVTDTQYF. V gene TRBV11-2 combines with J gene TRBJ2-3; 11 nucleotides line up with TRBD2. The CDR3 sequence is 18 residues long. After removal of 0 bases from V and 3 bases from J, the junction contained 8 bases not matched to a gene. The germline V gene has CDR1 SGHAT and CDR2 FQNNGV.

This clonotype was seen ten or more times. The DNA for the CDR3 is TGTGCCAGCAGCCCCCACCCTCCCTACAATGAGCAGTTCTTC. Its protein product is CASSPHPPYNEQFF. The gene calls are TRBV7-2 and TRBJ2-1; unclear D gene. Per germline, CDR1 SGHTA and CDR2 FQGNSA. The CDR3 totals 14 residues. V dropped 5 bases and J dropped 2 bases, with 10 bases sitting between them.

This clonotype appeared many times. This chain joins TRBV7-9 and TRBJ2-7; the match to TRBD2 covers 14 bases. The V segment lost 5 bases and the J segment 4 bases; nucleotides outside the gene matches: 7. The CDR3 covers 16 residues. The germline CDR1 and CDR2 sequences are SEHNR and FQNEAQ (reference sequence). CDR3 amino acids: CASSLLTSGRAYEQYF. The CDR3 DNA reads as TGTGCCAGCAGCCTTCTGACTAGCGGGAGGGCATACGAGCAGTACTTC.

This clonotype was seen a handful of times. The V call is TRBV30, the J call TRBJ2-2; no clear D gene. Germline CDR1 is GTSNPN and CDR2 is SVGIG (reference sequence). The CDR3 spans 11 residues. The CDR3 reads CACANTGELFF. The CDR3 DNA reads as TGTGCATGTGCGAACACCGGGGAGCTGTTTTTT.

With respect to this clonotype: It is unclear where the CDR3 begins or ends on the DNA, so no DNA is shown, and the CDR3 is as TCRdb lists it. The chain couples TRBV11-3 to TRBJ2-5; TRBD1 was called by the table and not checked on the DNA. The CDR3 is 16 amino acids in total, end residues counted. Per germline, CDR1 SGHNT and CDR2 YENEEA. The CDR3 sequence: CASSFFGPGARETQYF.

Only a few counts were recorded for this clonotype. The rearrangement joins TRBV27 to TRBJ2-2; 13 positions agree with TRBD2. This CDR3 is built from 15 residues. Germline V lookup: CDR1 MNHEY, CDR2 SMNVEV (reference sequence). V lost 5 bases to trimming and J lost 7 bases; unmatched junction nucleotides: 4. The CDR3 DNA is TGTGCCAGCAGTCTAGGGACTAGCGGGAACGGGGAGCTGTTTTTT. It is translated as CASSLGTSGNGELFF.

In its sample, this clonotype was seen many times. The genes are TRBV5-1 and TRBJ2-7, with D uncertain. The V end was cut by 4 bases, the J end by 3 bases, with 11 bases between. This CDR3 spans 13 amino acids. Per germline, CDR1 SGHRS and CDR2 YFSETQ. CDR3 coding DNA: TGCGCCAGCAGCGGGCAGGCGAACTACGAGCAGTACTTC. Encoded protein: CASSGQANYEQYF.